This T cell receptor (beta chain) was identified during a study of technical replicates of blood from several donors. Looked up from germline, CDR1 is MNHEY and CDR2 is SVGAGI. The CDR3 has 12 amino acids. Trimming took 9 bases from V and 7 from J, leaving 16 bases between them. The protocol was immunoSEQ multiplex PCR, while the TCRdb copy is restricted to in-frame clones and leaves out a portion. The sample yields about 70,000 clones, roughly 96% seen once. The V call is TRBV6-5, the J call TRBJ2-7; no clear D gene. This TCR derives from a human donor in good health. What was sequenced was T cells isolated from PBMCs. Here the CDR3 DNA reads TGTGCCAGACCCGAGACCCCGGGTGAGCAGTACTTC. Translated, it gives CARPETPGEQYF.